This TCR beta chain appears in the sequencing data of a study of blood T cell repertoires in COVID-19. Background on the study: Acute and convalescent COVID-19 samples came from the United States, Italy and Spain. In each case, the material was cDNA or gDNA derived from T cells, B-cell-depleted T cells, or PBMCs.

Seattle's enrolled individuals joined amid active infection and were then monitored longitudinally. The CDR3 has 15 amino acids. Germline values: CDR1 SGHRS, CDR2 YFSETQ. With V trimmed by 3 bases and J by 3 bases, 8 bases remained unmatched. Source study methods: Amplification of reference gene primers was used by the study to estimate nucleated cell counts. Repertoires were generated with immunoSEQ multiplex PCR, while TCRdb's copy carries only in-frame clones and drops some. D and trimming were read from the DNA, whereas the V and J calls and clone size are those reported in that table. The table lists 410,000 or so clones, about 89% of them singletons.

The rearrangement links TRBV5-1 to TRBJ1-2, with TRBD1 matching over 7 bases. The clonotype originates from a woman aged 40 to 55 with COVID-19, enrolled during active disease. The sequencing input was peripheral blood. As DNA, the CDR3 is TGCGCCAGCAGCTCGGGACAGATCTCCCACTATGGCTACACCTTC. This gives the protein CASSSGQISHYGYTF.